This T cell receptor (beta chain) was documented in a study of OX40 agonist ivuxolimab in advanced cancers. About the study: Recorded diagnoses for dose-escalation patients were hepatocellular carcinoma, melanoma, renal cell or head and neck cancer. Study conclusions and caveats: In the 0.1 to 3.0 mg/kg range, CD4+ and CD8+ blood T cells had expanded clonally by week 6. The mean number of expanded clones was higher in CD8+ T cells than in CD4+. Low normalized T-cell clonal expansion also characterized some of the nonresponders.

Trimming removed 3 bases from V and 1 base from J, with 7 bases in between. The CDR3 is made up of 15 amino acids. CDR1 is MGHRA, CDR2 YSYEKL, per germline. About this clone itself: Its antigen is undetermined.

Only in-frame clones appear in the TCRdb table, and some are missing; sequencing was by immunoSEQ multiplex PCR. The table has about 88,000 clones, approximately 87% seen once. The specimen was CD4+ or CD8+ T cells sorted from blood, collected in a trial of the OX40 agonist ivuxolimab. The V and J genes are TRBV4-1 and TRBJ2-6; possible D gene TRBD1, 5 bases. The TCR was taken from an adult with an advanced solid tumor such as melanoma, head and neck, liver or kidney cancer. The chain's CDR3 is CASSHPGSGANVLTF. In DNA, the CDR3 is TGCGCCAGCAGCCACCCAGGGTCTGGGGCCAACGTCCTGACTTTC.